This T cell receptor (beta chain) derives from a study of blood T cell repertoires in COVID-19. Study-level background: COVID-19 samples from acute and convalescent phases originated in the United States, Italy and Spain. The analysed material was cDNA or gDNA that came from T cells, B-cell-depleted T cells, or PBMCs.

Authors' processing steps: Amplification of reference gene primers provided the estimated nucleated cell counts. Only in-frame clones appear in the TCRdb table, and some are missing; sequencing was by immunoSEQ multiplex PCR. V and J calls plus clone size are reproduced from that table; the DNA served to infer D and trimming. Of approximately 350,000 clones listed, approximately 87% were seen once; the top ten hold roughly 6.3%. This CDR3 is 15 amino acids long. Trimming shortened V by 2 bases and J by 1 base, and 11 bases separated the two germline ends. CDR1 MNHNS and CDR2 SASEGT come from the germline V gene. Only a few counts were recorded for this clone.

The sequence derives from a woman in her fifties or sixties with COVID-19, enrolled during active disease. The source material was peripheral blood. J is TRBJ1-1 and V is TRBV6-1, with a weak D call TRBD1 (5 bases). Written as DNA, the CDR3 is TGTGCCAGCAGTGAACTCGGACATCAGAACACTGAAGCTTTCTTT. The encoded protein is CASSELGHQNTEAFF.